The entry that follows covers one T cell receptor (beta chain) sequence. These data belong to a study of blood T cell repertoires in COVID-19. Sequencing used immunoSEQ multiplex PCR; TCRdb keeps in-frame clones, though not all of them. The table shows fewer than 65,000 clones, with around 93% occurring only once. The germline V gene has CDR1 SNHLY and CDR2 FYNNEI. This CDR3 has 15 amino acids. Trimming took 2 bases from V and 4 from J; bases not matched to a gene: 4. The sequencing sample was made of peripheral blood. This chain links TRBV2 with TRBJ2-3, with 9 bases aligning to TRBD2. The receptor comes from a woman between 55 and 75 years old with active or convalescent COVID-19. Written as DNA, the CDR3 is TGTGCCAGCAGTGAAATTGCGGGGGGGCCAGATACGCAGTATTTT. It specifies CASSEIAGGPDTQYF.